A single sample is the source of the 19 T cell receptor beta chains below, sequenced in a study of neurological immune-mediated disorders. Each CDR3 protein gets one entry after TCRdb re-called the 5' RACE reads with MiXCR. The table lists 95,000 or so distinct CDR3 sequences, about 3.8% of them singletons. The source material was PBMCs. These receptors were collected from a young woman with multiple sclerosis.

This clonotype was seen at least ten times. V usage is TRBV7-9 and J usage is TRBJ2-5, with D perhaps matching TRBD1 (6 bases). The CDR3 is 12 residues long. Germline CDR1 and CDR2: SEHNR and FQNEAQ (reference sequence). Trimming shortened V by 2 bases and J by 5 bases, and 6 bases separated the two germline ends. DNA for the CDR3: TGTGCCAGCAGCTTAAGGGGGGAGACCCAGTACTTC. As protein: CASSLRGETQYF. The full variable domain, completed using reference TRBV7-9 and TRBJ2-5, is DTGVSQNPRHKITKRGQNVTFRCDPISEHNRLYWYRQTLGQGPEFLTYFQNEAQLEKSRLLSDRFSAERPKGSFSTLEIQRTEQGDSAMYLCASSLRGETQYFGPGTRLLVL.

This clonotype showed up many times. The V and J genes are TRBV9 and TRBJ2-1, with D tentatively TRBD2 (6 bases). The V and J ends lost 0 bases and 9 bases respectively, with 16 bases between them. Per the germline V gene, CDR1 is SGDLS and CDR2 is YYNGEE. The CDR3 is 15 residues long. The CDR3 coding sequence is TGTGCCAGCAGCGTAGCTTCGGTGGGGGGTGGTGAGCAGTTCTTC. This codes for CASSVASVGGGEQFF.

This clonotype has at least ten counts. V usage is TRBV4-3 and J usage is TRBJ2-3, with TRBD2 as a possible D gene (6 bases). This CDR3 comprises 16 residues. The V and J ends lost 4 bases and 3 bases respectively, with 17 bases between them. Per the germline V gene, CDR1 is LGHNA and CDR2 is YSLEER. CDR3 in DNA: TGCGCCAGCAGCCCCAATGTCCCCGGGGGAACAGATACGCAGTATTTT. Protein: CASSPNVPGGTDTQYF.

This clonotype came up many times. The chain has TRBV7-7 and TRBJ1-5, with D possibly being TRBD1 (5 bases). With 7 bases removed from V and 6 bases from J, the gap between germline ends came to 16 bases. The CDR3 loop spans 14 amino acids. Germline V gene sequence: CDR1 SSHAT, CDR2 FNYEAQ (reference sequence). CDR3 in amino acids: CASTVRGEGQPQHF. The DNA for the CDR3 is TGTGCCAGCACCGTACGGGGGGAGGGTCAGCCCCAGCATTTT.

The table lists this clonotype with many counts. This chain uses TRBV20-1 with TRBJ1-2; perhaps TRBD1 as D (5 bases). The germline gives CDR1 DFQATT, CDR2 SNEGSKA (reference sequence). The ends were cut back, 6 bases at V and 4 bases at J, with 12 bases in the middle. This CDR3 spans 12 amino acids. In DNA, the CDR3 is TGCAGTGCGCCCCGACAGAGCTATGGCTACACCTTC. Translated: CSAPRQSYGYTF.

This clonotype was picked up many times. J is TRBJ2-1 and V is TRBV11-3; 12 nucleotides line up with TRBD2. J was trimmed by 7 bases and V by 5 bases; bases with no gene match: 12. Germline V gene lookup returns CDR1 SGHNT and CDR2 YENEEA. The CDR3 spans 17 residues. The CDR3, as DNA: TGTGCCAGCAGCCGATCTAGCGGGGGGGCTCTTGAGAATGAGCAGTTCTTC. Encoded protein: CASSRSSGGALENEQFF.

This clonotype was seen many times. The rearrangement joins TRBV7-2 to TRBJ2-2; D perhaps matches TRBD1 (6 bases). There are 14 residues in the CDR3. The germline V and J ends were trimmed by 5 bases and 4 bases, with 11 bases remaining between them. Germline V gene lookup returns CDR1 SGHTA and CDR2 FQGNSA. CDR3 DNA: TGTGCCAGCAGCAAAAGGGGGATCACCGGGGAGCTGTTTTTT. As protein: CASSKRGITGELFF.

This clonotype has a handful of counts. V is TRBV5-1 and J is TRBJ2-3; TRBD1 matches at 12 bases. The trim removed 4 bases at V and 2 bases at J, leaving 5 bases unmatched. Per germline, CDR1 SGHRS and CDR2 YFSETQ. The CDR3 contains 16 residues. CDR3 sequence: CASSGGTGGYTDTQYF. DNA for the CDR3: TGCGCCAGCAGCGGAGGGACAGGGGGCTACACAGATACGCAGTATTTT.

This clonotype was found a few times. This clone may be a read error of a much larger clone one base away. The CDR3 does not end in the conserved phenylalanine or tryptophan, so this is likely a read error. The chain carries TRBV29-1 and TRBJ1-2, with 9 bases that match TRBD1. The V gene end was trimmed by 5 bases and the J gene end by 7 bases; junction bases not matched to a gene: 5. The CDR3 has 12 residues. Germline lookup yields CDR1 SQVTM and CDR2 ANQGSEA. The CDR3 protein is CSVQGQGSGYTC. The CDR3 DNA reads as TGCAGCGTTCAGGGACAGGGAAGTGGCTACACCTGC.

In this sample, this clonotype turned up many times. The gene calls are TRBV5-1 and TRBJ2-2; D not resolved. This CDR3 contains 15 residues. V was cut by 7 bases and J by 4 bases, with 17 bases left in between. Germline-derived CDR1 and CDR2 are SGHRS and YFSETQ. The CDR3 nucleotides are TGCGCCAGCTATGGAACGGCTGTTCGCACCGGGGAGCTGTTTTTT. Translating it yields CASYGTAVRTGELFF.

This clonotype was seen many times. The chain joins TRBV5-1 to TRBJ2-3; TRBD1 matches 7 bases. CDR1 SGHRS and CDR2 YFSETQ come from the germline V gene. The CDR3 totals 14 residues. J was trimmed by 4 bases and V by 3 bases; bases with no gene match: 5. CDR3 DNA: TGCGCCAGCAGCTACAGGGGTGGGGCAGATACGCAGTATTTT. Translation gives CASSYRGGADTQYF.

This clonotype was seen ten or more times. This sequence joins TRBV5-1 and TRBJ1-2; D remains unclear. Trimming removed 1 base from V and 8 bases from J, with 12 bases in between. Germline-derived CDR1 and CDR2 are SGHRS and YFSETQ. This CDR3 is 13 amino acids long. CDR3 DNA sequence: TGCGCCAGCAGCTTGAGTACAGAACACGGCTACACCTTC. This gives the protein CASSLSTEHGYTF.

Ten or more counts support this clonotype. The rearrangement joins TRBV7-6 to TRBJ2-3; no firm D call. The length of the CDR3 is 13 residues. The V and J ends lost 2 bases and 6 bases respectively, with 9 bases between them. Germline V CDR1 and CDR2: SGHVS, FNYEAQ. CDR3 protein: CASSLMTDDTQYF. Here the CDR3 DNA reads TGTGCCAGCAGCTTAATGACTGACGATACGCAGTATTTT.

This clonotype was detected ten times or more. V gene TRBV4-2 combines with J gene TRBJ2-7; 13 positions match TRBD2. Germline loops: CDR1 LGHNA, CDR2 YNFKEQ. V was clipped by 0 bases and J by 3 bases; unmatched bases: 2. The CDR3 loop spans 16 amino acids. CDR3 nucleotides: TGTGCCAGCAGCCAAGAAGGGACTAGCGGGATCTACGAGCAGTACTTC. Translation: CASSQEGTSGIYEQYF.

Many counts were recorded for this clonotype. The chain uses TRBV20-1 and TRBJ1-2; D is possibly TRBD1 (6 bases). Trimming shortened V by 1 base and J by 8 bases, and 11 bases separated the two germline ends. CDR1 is DFQATT, CDR2 SNEGSKA, per germline (reference sequence). The CDR3 is 12 amino acids. In DNA, the CDR3 is TGCAGTGCTAGAGGCGGGGGCTGGGGCTACACCTTC. This translates into CSARGGGWGYTF.

Many counts were recorded for this clonotype. The chain joins TRBV7-8 to TRBJ1-5, with 7 bases lining up with TRBD1. With V trimmed by 0 bases and J by 2 bases, 7 bases remained unmatched. Germline V lookup: CDR1 SGHVS, CDR2 FQNEAQ. The CDR3 runs 17 residues. The CDR3 sequence is CASSLAGRQGGNQPQHF. In DNA form, the CDR3 reads TGTGCCAGCAGCTTAGCTGGGAGACAGGGCGGCAATCAGCCCCAGCATTTT.

This clonotype has more than one count but fewer than ten. The rearrangement joins TRBV12-3 or TRBV12-4 to TRBJ2-6; D unresolved. This CDR3 has 15 residues. V was cut by 3 bases and J by 4 bases, with 10 bases left in between. CDR3 region: CASSFWASGANVLTF. CDR3 sequence (DNA): TGTGCCAGCAGTTTCTGGGCTTCGGGGGCCAACGTCCTGACTTTC.

This clonotype has at least ten counts. The V gene is TRBV30, the J gene TRBJ1-1; possible D gene TRBD1, 6 bases. Germline V lookup: CDR1 GTSNPN, CDR2 SVGIG (reference sequence). The length of the CDR3 is 14 residues. Trimming shortened V by 3 bases and J by 6 bases, and 17 bases separated the two germline ends. As DNA, the CDR3 is TGTGCCTGGAGCCAAGGTGCGGGGGGCCCTGAAGCTTTCTTT. Translating it yields CAWSQGAGGPEAFF. The full variable domain, completed using reference TRBV30 and TRBJ1-1, is SQTIHQWPATLVQPVGSPLSLECTVEGTSNPNLYWYRQAAGRGLQLLFYSVGIGQISSEVPQNLSASRPQDRQFILSSKKLLLSDSGFYLCAWSQGAGGPEAFFGQGTRLTVV.

At least ten counts were recorded for this clonotype. This chain links TRBV5-1 with TRBJ1-4; 7 bases line up with TRBD1. This CDR3 has 14 amino acids. From germline, CDR1 is SGHRS and CDR2 YFSETQ. Germline trimming cut 3 bases from V and 3 bases from J; bases unmatched to any gene: 2. CDR3 sequence: CASSWDSPNEKLFF. DNA for the CDR3: TGCGCCAGCAGCTGGGACAGCCCTAATGAAAAACTGTTTTTT.